This T cell receptor beta chain appears in the sequencing data of a study of cytomegalovirus exposure and HLA in healthy donors. The PCR made use of 60 Vbeta and 13 Jbeta primers. The method was immunoSEQ multiplex PCR; TCRdb's version includes in-frame clones alone and lacks a portion of them. Seen here are under 250,000 clones, 60% to 80% observed once, and the top ten hold about 1.7%. Sequencing used PBMCs. The sequence derives from a male donor in good health and CMV-seronegative.

CDR3 region: CATSREVTGSGYTF. The CDR3 region has the DNA TGTGCCACCAGCAGGGAGGTGACAGGGTCTGGCTACACCTTC. The rearrangement links TRBV15 to TRBJ1-2, with 7 nucleotides matching TRBD1. V shed 3 bases, J shed 7 bases, and the junction held 8 bases outside the gene matches. Germline V lookup: CDR1 LNHNV, CDR2 YYDKDF (reference sequence). CDR3 length equals 14 residues.